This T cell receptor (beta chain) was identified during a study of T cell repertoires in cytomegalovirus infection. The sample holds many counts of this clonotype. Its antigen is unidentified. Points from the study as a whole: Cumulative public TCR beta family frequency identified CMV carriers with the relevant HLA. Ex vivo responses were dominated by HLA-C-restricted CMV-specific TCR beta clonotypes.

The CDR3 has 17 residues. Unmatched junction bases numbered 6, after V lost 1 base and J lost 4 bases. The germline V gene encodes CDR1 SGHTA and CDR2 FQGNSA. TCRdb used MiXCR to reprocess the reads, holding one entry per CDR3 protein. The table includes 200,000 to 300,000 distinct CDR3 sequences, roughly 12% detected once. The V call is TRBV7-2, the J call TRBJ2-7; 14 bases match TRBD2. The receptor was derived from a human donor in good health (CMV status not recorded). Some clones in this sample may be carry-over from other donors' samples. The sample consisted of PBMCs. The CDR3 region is CASSLGGLAGVSYEQYF. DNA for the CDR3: TGTGCCAGCAGCTTAGGGGGACTAGCGGGAGTTTCGTACGAGCAGTACTTC.